This T cell receptor beta chain was identified in a study of cytomegalovirus exposure and HLA in healthy donors. The PCR had 60 Vbeta and 13 Jbeta primers. The data were produced by immunoSEQ multiplex PCR, yet TCRdb's version contains in-frame clones alone and is incomplete. This sample has 100,000 or so clones, with around 70% found just once. The germline V gene encodes CDR1 SGHRS and CDR2 YFSETQ. CDR3 length: 15 residues. The J segment lost 4 bases and the V segment lost 4 bases, leaving 7 bases of the junction unmatched. This TCR was sampled from a man between 40 and 49 years old in good health and CMV-seronegative. This rearrangement joins TRBV5-1 to TRBJ2-5; TRBD2 matches 10 bases. Material: PBMCs. CDR3 sequence reads: CASSTAAGGPETQYF. The CDR3 bases are TGCGCCAGCAGCACCGCAGCGGGGGGGCCAGAGACCCAGTACTTC. Complete variable domain (other parts from reference TRBV5-1 and TRBJ2-5): KAGVTQTPRYLIKTRGQQVTLSCSPISGHRSVSWYQQTPGQGLQFLFEYFSETQRNKGNFPGRFSGRQFSNSRSEMNVSTLELGDSALYLCASSTAAGGPETQYFGPGTRLLVL.